The clone carrying this T cell receptor (beta chain) came up many times. Its specificity is unknown. Time point: newly diagnosed GD, antithyroid drugs for less than 3 months. Extracted RNA from PBMCs served as the source of the TCR library. This CDR3 is built from 14 residues. The ends were cut back, 4 bases at V and 1 base at J, with 13 bases in the middle. Germline V gene sequence: CDR1 GTSNPN, CDR2 SVGIG (reference sequence). This sample was included in a study of regulatory T cells in long-lasting Graves disease. At the level of the study: Antithyroid drugs had been taken by newly diagnosed Graves' patients for under 3 months.

Building the TCR beta libraries relied on iRepertoire HTBI primers, and CDR3 regions underwent Arm-PCR. TCRdb redid the calling of the multiplex PCR reads with MiXCR, one entry per CDR3 protein. The sample has about 200,000 distinct CDR3 sequences; around 16% are singletons. Study-wide results and caveats: With 2,741 shared public clonotypes, persistent patients exceeded new patients, who shared just over 950. Persistent Graves' cases showed lower TCR diversity than newly diagnosed cases. The study found TRBV28, TRBJ1-2 and TRBJ2-5 favored in persistent disease.

Material: peripheral blood mononuclear cells (PBMCs), obtained at new diagnosis, from a patient treated with antithyroid drugs. The receptor comes from a female donor with Graves disease. This chain connects TRBV30 to TRBJ1-2; D is ambiguous. CDR3: CAWNWQMINYGYTF. CDR3 coding DNA: TGTGCCTGGAACTGGCAGATGATTAACTATGGCTACACCTTC.